Described below is a single T cell receptor (beta chain) sequence and its context. The antigen remains unidentified. The unexposed donors gave CD4+ T cells in about 2010-2019, prior to COVID-19. CD4+ T cells were isolated from the cells after about nine days of culture. Testing used SARS-CoV-2 S/N and four cold-coronavirus spikes on unexposed-donor CD4+ T cells, cells permitting. This sample stems from a study of CD4 T cells in relation to SARS-CoV-2 and coronaviruses. General observations from the study: Compared with monoreactive clones, crossreactive clones showed significantly weaker SARS-CoV-2 expansion.

The germline CDR1 and CDR2 sequences are SGHNT and YENEEA. The CDR3 runs 13 residues. Trimming took 6 bases from V and 4 from J, leaving 7 bases between them. Sequenced by immunoSEQ multiplex PCR; TCRdb stores in-frame clones only, minus some. This table has under 20,000 clones, around 74% appearing once. The rearrangement uses TRBV11-3 and TRBJ2-6; D gene unclear. This clonotype was sampled from a human donor in good health. The material sequenced was CD4+ T cells from PBMCs, cultured in vitro. Written as DNA, the CDR3 is TGTGCCAGCAGATCTACGGGGGCCAACGTCCTGACTTTC. Translation: CASRSTGANVLTF.